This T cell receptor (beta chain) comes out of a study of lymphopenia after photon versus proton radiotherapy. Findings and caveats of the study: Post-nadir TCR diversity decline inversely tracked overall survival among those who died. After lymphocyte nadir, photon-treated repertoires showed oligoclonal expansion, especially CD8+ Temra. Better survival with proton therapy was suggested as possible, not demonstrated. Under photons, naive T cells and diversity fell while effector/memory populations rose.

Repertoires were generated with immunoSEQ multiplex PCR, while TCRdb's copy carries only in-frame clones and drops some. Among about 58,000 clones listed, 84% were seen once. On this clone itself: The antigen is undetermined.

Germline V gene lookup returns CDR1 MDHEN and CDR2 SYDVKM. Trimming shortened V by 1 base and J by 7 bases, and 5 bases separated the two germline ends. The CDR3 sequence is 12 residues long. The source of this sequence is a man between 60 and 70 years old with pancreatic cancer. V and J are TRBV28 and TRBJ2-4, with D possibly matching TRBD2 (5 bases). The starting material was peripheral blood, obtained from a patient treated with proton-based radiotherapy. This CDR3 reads CASSLSGNIQYF. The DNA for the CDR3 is TGTGCCAGCAGTTTATCGGGGAACATTCAGTACTTC.